This T cell receptor (beta chain) is from a study of T cell responses to AZD1222 COVID-19 vaccine. Turning to the study itself: It was second doses at about 4 or about 12 weeks that were pooled. General study findings and limits: Unmutated variant regions are reportedly the target of nearly half of TCRs that are spike-specific. There were mostly white British donors and more females than males, and clonal diversity was possibly underestimated.

With regard to this clone: Its antigen remains unidentified.

Sequencing was performed with immunoSEQ multiplex PCR; in TCRdb, only in-frame clones are kept and a portion is missing. The top ten hold approximately 6.2% of the sample, which has about 120,000 clones, approximately 86% seen once. V lost 9 bases to trimming and J lost 2 bases, with 14 bases between them. The CDR3 runs 13 residues. The germline CDR1 and CDR2 sequences are MDHEN and SYDVKM. The V and J genes are TRBV28 and TRBJ2-7; perhaps D is TRBD1 or TRBD2 (5 bases each). The TCR originated in an adult in good health. Sequencing was performed on peripheral blood, taken on day 0 of AZD1222 vaccination. DNA for the CDR3: TGTGCCAGTTCCGGGACCGCAACCTACGAGCAGTACTTC. Translating gives CASSGTATYEQYF.